This TCR beta chain appears in the sequencing data of a study of T cell repertoires in cytomegalovirus infection. Study outcomes and limitations: Dominant in the ex vivo response were TCR beta clonotypes restricted by HLA-C and specific for CMV.

Looked up from germline, CDR1 is SEHNR and CDR2 is FQNEAQ (reference sequence). V lost 1 base and J lost 3; bases outside the gene matches: 5. There are 17 residues in the CDR3. This clonotype was observed many times. Its specificity is unknown. TCRdb used MiXCR to reprocess the reads, holding one entry per CDR3 protein. The sample includes 500,000 to 600,000 distinct CDR3 sequences, about 15% seen only once; the top ten take under 30%. This chain joins TRBV7-9 and TRBJ2-1; 11 nucleotides match TRBD2. The origin of this receptor is a human donor in good health (CMV status not recorded). Some clones in this sample may be carry-over from other donors' samples. Sequencing was carried out using CD8+ T cells from PBMCs. CDR3 amino acids: CASSLELAGAIYNEQFF. The CDR3 nucleotides are TGTGCCAGCAGCTTAGAACTAGCGGGAGCGATCTACAATGAGCAGTTCTTC. Full variable domain (rest looked up from reference TRBV7-9 and TRBJ2-1): DTGVSQNPRHKITKRGQNVTFRCDPISEHNRLYWYRQTLGQGPEFLTYFQNEAQLEKSRLLSDRFSAERPKGSFSTLEIQRTEQGDSAMYLCASSLELAGAIYNEQFFGPGTRLTVL.